A single sample is the source of the 9 T cell receptor beta chains below, sequenced in a study of radiotherapy plus CTLA-4 blockade in lung cancer (dated by TCRdb to between 2017 and 2018). Libraries were made using the immunoSEQ multiplex PCR assay. Imported from immuneACCESS, the table was reduced by TCRdb to in-frame sequences with V and J called. These copies leave out some clones; in studies compared against another copy, an unresolved V gene accounts for under half, and the cause of the remainder is not known. This sample lists tens of thousands of clones; 85% to 90% were detected once. The ten top clones hold 16% of the sample. Sequenced here: peripheral blood, sampled from a patient treated with radiotherapy plus ipilimumab. These TCRs come from a human donor with non-small cell lung cancer that progressed on radiotherapy plus ipilimumab.

This rearrangement joins TRBV27 to TRBJ2-3; maybe TRBD2 (5 bases). The CDR3 is 12 amino acids. V was pared by 10 bases and J by 5 bases, with 13 bases between. CDR1 is MNHEY, CDR2 SMNVEV, per germline (reference sequence). CDR3 nucleotides: TGTGCCACCAGATTACTAGGAGATACGCAGTATTTT. It translates to CATRLLGDTQYF.

The chain has TRBV6-6 and TRBJ1-5; D is perhaps TRBD1 (5 bases). The CDR3 runs 15 residues. The V and J ends lost 7 bases and 6 bases respectively, with 19 bases between them. CDR1 and CDR2 from the germline V gene are MNHNY and SVGAGI (reference sequence). As DNA, the CDR3 is TGTGCCAGCAAGTCATCGGGGGAGGAGGGTCAGCCCCAGCATTTT. Its protein is CASKSSGEEGQPQHF.

The rearrangement uses TRBV30 and TRBJ1-2, with TRBD1 matching 7 bases. The CDR3 totals 13 residues. The junction had 1 base not matched to a gene; V was cut back by 3 bases and J by 0 bases. Germline CDR1 reads GTSNPN; CDR2 reads SVGIG (reference sequence). The DNA of the CDR3 is TGTGCCTGGAGGCAGGGGGCTAACTATGGCTACACCTTC. This encodes CAWRQGANYGYTF.

The sample holds a few counts of this clone. The chain is built from TRBV6-5 and TRBJ1-1, with D hard to call. The germline V and J ends were trimmed by 6 bases and 4 bases, with 15 bases remaining between them. The germline gives CDR1 MNHEY, CDR2 SVGAGI. The CDR3 consists of 14 residues. CDR3 residues: CASRTLTPGTEAFF. The CDR3 DNA is TGTGCCAGCAGGACCCTGACACCAGGCACTGAAGCTTTCTTT.

A few counts support this clone. V is TRBV9 and J is TRBJ2-3; 9 bases fit TRBD2. The CDR3 extends over 15 amino acids. Looked up from germline, CDR1 is SGDLS and CDR2 is YYNGEE. V lost 4 bases and J lost 0; bases outside the gene matches: 3. CDR3 loop: CASSPSGASTDTQYF. CDR3 in DNA: TGTGCCAGCAGCCCTAGCGGGGCTAGCACAGATACGCAGTATTTT.

The J gene is TRBJ2-5, the V gene TRBV4-1; 10 bases match TRBD2. The CDR3 is 17 residues long. Germline V CDR1 and CDR2: MGHRA, YSYEKL. V lost 4 bases and J lost 1; bases outside the gene matches: 9. CDR3 DNA sequence: TGCGCCAGCAGCCCCCTGGAGCGGGGGGGCCCCCAAGAGACCCAGTACTTC. This translates into CASSPLERGGPQETQYF.

V is TRBV4-1 and J is TRBJ1-5; the match to TRBD1 covers 8 bases. The length of the CDR3 is 17 residues. V dropped 4 bases and J dropped 4; count of bases not matched to a gene: 12. Germline V CDR1 and CDR2: MGHRA, YSYEKL. The CDR3 nucleotides read TGCGCCAGCAGCCGAAGCGAAAAAGGGACAGGAAATCAGCCCCAGCATTTT. It specifies CASSRSEKGTGNQPQHF.

The J gene is TRBJ1-2, the V gene TRBV2; the D is unclear. Trimming pared 6 bases from V and 3 bases from J, leaving 5 bases between. Germline values: CDR1 SNHLY, CDR2 FYNNEI. The CDR3 consists of 11 residues. The CDR3 sequence is CASSADYGYTF. CDR3 nucleotide sequence: TGTGCCAGCAGCGCGGACTATGGCTACACCTTC.

The chain links TRBV5-1 to TRBJ2-5, with D possibly TRBD2 on 5 matching bases. The CDR3 has 15 amino acids. Germline V gene data show CDR1 as SGHRS and CDR2 as YFSETQ. The germline V and J ends were trimmed by 0 bases and 5 bases, with 14 bases remaining between them. CDR3 sequence: CASSLEAPPGETQYF. In nucleotides, the CDR3 is TGCGCCAGCAGCTTGGAAGCGCCCCCGGGGGAGACCCAGTACTTC.